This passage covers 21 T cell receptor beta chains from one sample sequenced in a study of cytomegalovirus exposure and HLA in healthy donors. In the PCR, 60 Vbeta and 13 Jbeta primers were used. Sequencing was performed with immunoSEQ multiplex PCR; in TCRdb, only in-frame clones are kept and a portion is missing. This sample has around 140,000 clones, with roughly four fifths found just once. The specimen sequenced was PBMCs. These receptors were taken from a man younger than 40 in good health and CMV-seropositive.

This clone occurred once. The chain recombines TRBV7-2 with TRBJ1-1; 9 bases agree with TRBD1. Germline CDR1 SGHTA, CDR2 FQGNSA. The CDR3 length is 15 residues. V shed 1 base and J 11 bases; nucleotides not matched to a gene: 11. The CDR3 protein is CASSLGPQGAIHAFF. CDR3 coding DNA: TGTGCCAGCAGCTTAGGCCCACAGGGGGCGATTCATGCTTTCTTT.

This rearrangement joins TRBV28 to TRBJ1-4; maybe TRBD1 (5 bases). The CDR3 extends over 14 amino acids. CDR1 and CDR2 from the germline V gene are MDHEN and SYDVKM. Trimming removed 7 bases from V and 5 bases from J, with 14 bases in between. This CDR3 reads CASNFGGVNEKLFF. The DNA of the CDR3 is TGTGCCAGCAACTTTGGGGGGGTCAATGAAAAACTGTTTTTT.

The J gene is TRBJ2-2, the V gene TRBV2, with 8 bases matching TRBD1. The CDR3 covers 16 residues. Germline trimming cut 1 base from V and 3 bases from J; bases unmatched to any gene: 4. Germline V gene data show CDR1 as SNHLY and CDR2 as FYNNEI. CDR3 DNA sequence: TGTGCCAGCAGTGAAGGGACAGGGTTGGACACCGGGGAGCTGTTTTTT. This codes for CASSEGTGLDTGELFF.

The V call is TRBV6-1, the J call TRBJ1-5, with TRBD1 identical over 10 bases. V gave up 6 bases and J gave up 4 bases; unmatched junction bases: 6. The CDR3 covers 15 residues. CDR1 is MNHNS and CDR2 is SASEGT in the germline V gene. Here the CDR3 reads CASSRTGGENQPQHF. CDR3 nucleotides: TGTGCCAGCAGCAGGACAGGGGGGGAGAATCAGCCCCAGCATTTT.

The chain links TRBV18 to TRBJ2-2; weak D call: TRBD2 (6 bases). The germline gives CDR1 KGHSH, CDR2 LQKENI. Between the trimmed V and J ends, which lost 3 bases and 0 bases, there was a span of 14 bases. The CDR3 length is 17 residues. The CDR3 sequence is CASSPLWGGTNTGELFF. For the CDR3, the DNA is TGTGCCAGCTCACCCCTGTGGGGCGGGACGAACACCGGGGAGCTGTTTTTT.

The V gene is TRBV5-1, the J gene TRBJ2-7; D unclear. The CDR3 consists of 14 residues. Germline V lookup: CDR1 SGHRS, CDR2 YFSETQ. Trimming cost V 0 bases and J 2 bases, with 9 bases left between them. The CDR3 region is CASSLVVQPYEQYF. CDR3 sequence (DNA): TGCGCCAGCAGCTTGGTGGTACAGCCCTACGAGCAGTACTTC.

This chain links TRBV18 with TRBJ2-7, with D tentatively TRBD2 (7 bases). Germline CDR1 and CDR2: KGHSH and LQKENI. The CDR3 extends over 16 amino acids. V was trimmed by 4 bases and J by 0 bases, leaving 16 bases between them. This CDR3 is CASSQEGGSSSYEQYF. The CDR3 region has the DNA TGTGCCAGCTCACAGGAGGGGGGGAGCAGCTCCTACGAGCAGTACTTC. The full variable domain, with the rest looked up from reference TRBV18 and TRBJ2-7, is NAGVMQNPRHLVRRRGQEARLRCSPMKGHSHVYWYRQLPEEGLKFMVYLQKENIIDESGMPKERFSAEFPKEGPSILRIQQVVRGDSAAYFCASSQEGGSSSYEQYFGPGTRLTVT.

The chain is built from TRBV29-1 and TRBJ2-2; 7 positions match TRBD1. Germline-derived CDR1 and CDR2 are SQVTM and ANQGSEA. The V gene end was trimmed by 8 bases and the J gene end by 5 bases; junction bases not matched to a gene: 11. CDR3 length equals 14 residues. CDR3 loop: CSPPRVTGTGELFF. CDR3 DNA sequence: TGCAGCCCTCCTCGGGTGACAGGGACCGGGGAGCTGTTTTTT.

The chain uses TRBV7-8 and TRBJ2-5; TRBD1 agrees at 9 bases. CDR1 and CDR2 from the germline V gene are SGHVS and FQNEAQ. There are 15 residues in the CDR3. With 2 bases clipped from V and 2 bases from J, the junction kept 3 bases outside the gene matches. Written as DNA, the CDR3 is TGTGCCAGCAGCTTACGACAGGGGGGACAAGAGACCCAGTACTTC. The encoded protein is CASSLRQGGQETQYF.

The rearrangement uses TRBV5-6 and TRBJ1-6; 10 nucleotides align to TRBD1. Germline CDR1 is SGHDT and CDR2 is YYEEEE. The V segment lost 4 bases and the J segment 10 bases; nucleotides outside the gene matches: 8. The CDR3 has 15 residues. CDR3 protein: CASSGQTGGVSPLHF. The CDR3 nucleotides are TGTGCCAGCAGCGGACAGACAGGGGGCGTATCACCCCTCCACTTT.

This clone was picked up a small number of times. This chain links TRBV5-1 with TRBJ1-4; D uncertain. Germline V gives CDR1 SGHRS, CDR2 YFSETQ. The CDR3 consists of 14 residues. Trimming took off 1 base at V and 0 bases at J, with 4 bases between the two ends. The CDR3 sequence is CASSLLATNEKLFF. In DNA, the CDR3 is TGCGCCAGCAGCTTGCTTGCAACTAATGAAAAACTGTTTTTT.

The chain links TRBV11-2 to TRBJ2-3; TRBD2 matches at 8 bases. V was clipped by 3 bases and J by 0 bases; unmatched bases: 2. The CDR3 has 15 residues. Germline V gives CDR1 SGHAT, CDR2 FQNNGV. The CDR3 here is CASSLQRGSTDTQYF. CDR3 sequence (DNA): TGTGCCAGCAGCTTGCAGCGGGGGAGCACAGATACGCAGTATTTT.

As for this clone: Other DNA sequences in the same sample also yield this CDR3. CDR3 loop: CALPLLGDLGLNTEAFF. In DNA form, the CDR3 reads TGTGCCCTTCCTTTGCTAGGGGATTTGGGTTTGAACACTGAAGCTTTCTTT. The chain joins TRBV27 to TRBJ1-1, with D tentatively TRBD1 (5 bases). V was clipped by 11 bases and J by 0 bases, with 25 bases between them. The germline V gene has CDR1 MNHEY and CDR2 SMNVEV (reference sequence). CDR3 length: 17 amino acids.

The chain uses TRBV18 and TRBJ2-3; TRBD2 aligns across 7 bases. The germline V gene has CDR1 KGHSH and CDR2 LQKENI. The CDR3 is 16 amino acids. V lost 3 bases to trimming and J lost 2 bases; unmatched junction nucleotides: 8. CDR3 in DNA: TGTGCCAGCTCACCTTTGTCTAGCGGAAACACAGATACGCAGTATTTT. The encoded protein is CASSPLSSGNTDTQYF.

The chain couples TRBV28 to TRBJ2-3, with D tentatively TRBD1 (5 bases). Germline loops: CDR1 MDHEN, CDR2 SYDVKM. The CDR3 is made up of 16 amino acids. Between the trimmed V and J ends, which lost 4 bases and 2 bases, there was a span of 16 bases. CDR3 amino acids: CASSSPTAYFTDTQYF. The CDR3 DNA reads TGTGCCAGCAGTTCCCCGACAGCGTATTTCACAGATACGCAGTATTTT.

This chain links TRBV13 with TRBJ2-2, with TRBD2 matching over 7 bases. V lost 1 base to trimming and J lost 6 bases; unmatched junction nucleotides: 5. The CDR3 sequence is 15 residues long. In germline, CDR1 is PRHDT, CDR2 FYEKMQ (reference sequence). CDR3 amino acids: CASSLDGRTPGELFF. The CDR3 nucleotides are TGTGCCAGCAGCTTAGACGGGAGGACCCCCGGGGAGCTGTTTTTT. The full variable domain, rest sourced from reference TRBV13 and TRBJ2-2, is AAGVIQSPRHLIKEKRETATLKCYPIPRHDTVYWYQQGPGQDPQFLISFYEKMQSDKGSIPDRFSAQQFSDYHSELNMSSLELGDSALYFCASSLDGRTPGELFFGEGSRLTVL.

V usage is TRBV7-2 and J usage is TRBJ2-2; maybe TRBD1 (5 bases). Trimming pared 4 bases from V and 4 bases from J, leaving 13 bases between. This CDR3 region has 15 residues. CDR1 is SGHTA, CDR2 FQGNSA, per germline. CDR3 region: CASSSMTATTGELFF. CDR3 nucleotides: TGTGCCAGCAGCTCCATGACAGCCACCACCGGGGAGCTGTTTTTT. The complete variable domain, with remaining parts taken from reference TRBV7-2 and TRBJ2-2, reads GAGVSQSPSNKVTEKGKDVELRCDPISGHTALYWYRQSLGQGLEFLIYFQGNSAPDKSGLPSDRFSAERTGGSVSTLTIQRTQQEDSAVYLCASSSMTATTGELFFGEGSRLTVL.

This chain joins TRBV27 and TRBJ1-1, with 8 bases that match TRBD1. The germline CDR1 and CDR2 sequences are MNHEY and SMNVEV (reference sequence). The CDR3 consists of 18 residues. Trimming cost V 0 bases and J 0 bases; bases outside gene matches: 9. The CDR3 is CASSLSARTGRLNTEAFF. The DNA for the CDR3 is TGTGCCAGCAGTTTATCGGCCCGGACAGGGAGGTTGAACACTGAAGCTTTCTTT.

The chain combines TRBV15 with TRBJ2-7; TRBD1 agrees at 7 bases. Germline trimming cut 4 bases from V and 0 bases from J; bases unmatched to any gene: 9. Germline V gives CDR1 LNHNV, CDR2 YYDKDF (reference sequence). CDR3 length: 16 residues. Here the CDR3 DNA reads TGTGCCACCAGCACCACGATGACAGGGAGCTCCTACGAGCAGTACTTC. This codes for CATSTTMTGSSYEQYF.

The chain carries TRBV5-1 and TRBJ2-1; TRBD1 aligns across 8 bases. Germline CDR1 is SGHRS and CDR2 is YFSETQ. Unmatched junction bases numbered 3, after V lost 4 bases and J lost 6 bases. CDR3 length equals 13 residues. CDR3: CASSVTGGNEQFF. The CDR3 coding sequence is TGCGCCAGCAGCGTTACAGGGGGCAATGAGCAGTTCTTC.

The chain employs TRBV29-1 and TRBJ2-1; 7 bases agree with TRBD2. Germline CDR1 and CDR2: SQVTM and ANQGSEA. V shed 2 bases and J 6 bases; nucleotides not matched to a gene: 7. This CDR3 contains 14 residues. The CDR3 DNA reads TGCAGCGTTGAACGGCTAGCGGCCACCAATGAGCAGTTCTTC. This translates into CSVERLAATNEQFF.